The T cell receptor beta chain under discussion was sequenced for a study of T cells in tuberculosis. Overall study: The T cells targeted glucose monomycolate, a mycobacterial lipid, via CD1B. General study results and limits: Low-affinity CD1B-GMM tetramer-binding T cells may have been missed.

The CDR3 sequence is 14 residues long. Looked up from germline, CDR1 is LGHNA and CDR2 is YNFKEQ. Trimming pared 4 bases from V and 0 bases from J, leaving 10 bases between. After thawing and overnight rest, PBMC were stained with GMM-loaded CD1B tetramer, viability dye and anti-CD3 for sorting. The lipid loaded on the CD1B tetramers was C32 glucose monomycolate from Rhodococcus equi. Tetramer-negative cells, roughly 100,000 per donor, were also sorted. TCR-alpha and TCR-beta chains were sequenced unpaired. The assay was immunoSEQ multiplex PCR, and TCRdb's table has in-frame clones only and misses some. The profile shows about 88,000 clones, about nine tenths of them singletons.

The specimen was CD1b-GMM tetramer-negative cells sorted from PBMCs. The V call is TRBV4-2, the J call TRBJ2-7; no clear D. The TCR sequence derives from an adult woman with latent tuberculosis. The CDR3 protein is CASSLVLSSYEQYF. CDR3 sequence (DNA): TGTGCCAGCAGCCTCGTCCTCAGCTCCTACGAGCAGTACTTC.